This T cell receptor beta chain was recorded in a study of T cell responses to AZD1222 COVID-19 vaccine (dated by TCRdb to 2020 to 2023). As for the study more broadly: AZD1222 recipients whose second dose came at about 4 weeks and those whose second dose came at about 12 weeks were combined into one group, since spike-specific TCR depth and breadth did not differ between the two schedules. TCR sequencing covered more than 230 trial participants: 200 to 220 given two doses of AZD1222 and approximately 25 given two doses of MenACWY control vaccine. Enrollment into the trials was organized by age into subgroups of 18-55, 56-69 and 70-plus years, and those subgroups contained roughly 150, 30 and 60 TCR-sequenced participants, respectively. The paper as a whole reports these results and caveats: Because no day 14 peak-response samples were available, the repertoires could be characterized only after the peak T cell response. Reportedly, close to half of the unique spike-specific TCRs recognized epitopes lying outside the regions that are mutated in the B.1.351 and B.1.1.7 variants. The 56-69-year group was small, and its depth increase did not reach significance, likely because of low power. Vaccine-associated CD4 TCRs spanned the whole spike protein, with dominant responses in regions 160-218 and 743-854. Spike-specific TCR breadth and depth rose significantly after two AZD1222 doses compared with day 0 and with MenACWY recipients. Conclusions about previously exposed vaccinees were limited because only a handful of AZD1222 recipients were SARS-CoV-2 seropositive at baseline. Participants were mostly white British and included more females than males, and it was suggested by the authors that clonal diversity may have been underestimated.

The CDR3 regions of human TCRbeta chains were analyzed by immunosequencing. For the original study's pipeline: Repertoire TCRs were checked for matches against a reference library of SARS-CoV-2-specific TCRs that had been generated using the MIRA antigen-specificity platform. Breadth was defined as the fraction of unique TCRs that were SARS-CoV-2-associated. Depth was defined as the fraction of total T cells that were SARS-CoV-2-associated. Using the MIRA data, each spike-specific TCR was assigned both to the spike region to which the TCR was reactive and to a CD4 or CD8 class. Log10-transformed breadth and depth values were compared by one-way ANOVA with Sidak's multiple comparisons tests. TCRdb's version of the immuneACCESS table is confined to in-frame rearrangements and falls short of the full clone set. An unresolved V gene accounts for under half of the shortfall where checked; the remainder is of unknown origin. V and J calls and clone size follow that table, whereas D and trimming were derived from the DNA. The sample records approximately 140,000 clones, over 90% of which are singletons. 5.4% of the sample lies in the top ten.

The sample's time point label is to be understood as: baseline before first vaccination. Vaccinee samples were obtained from the UK trials COV001 and COV002, which included a single-blind randomized controlled phase 2/3 trial of AZD1222 (ChAdOx1 nCoV-19) in healthy adults. Trial participant PBMC samples were collected at day 0 and day 28 after the second dose for TCRbeta chain sequencing. V gives up 6 bases and J gives up 5 bases, and the segment between their germline ends measures 13 bases. The CDR3 measures 14 amino acids from cysteine to phenylalanine. CDR3 DNA is the only sequence kept; it has 42 bases, read in frame from the first base. The CDR1 and CDR2 encoded by the germline V gene are MDHEN and SYDVKM. This clone came up once. Its antigen is still unknown. No per-base quality is available; no much larger clone lies one base away.

This sample comprised peripheral blood, obtained on day 0 of AZD1222 vaccination. This clonotype originated in an adult in good health. Recombination connected TRBV28 to TRBJ2-2, with TRBD2 as a weak D call on 6 bases. The CDR3 reads as follows: CASSYTGTTGELFF. In nucleotide form, the sequence is TGTGCCAGCAGCTATACCGGGACTACCGGGGAGCTGTTTTTT. When the CDR3 is completed using the reference TRBV28 and TRBJ2-2 genes on either side, the full variable domain is DVKVTQSSRYLVKRTGEKVFLECVQDMDHENMFWYRQDPGLGLRLIYFSYDVKMKEKGDIPEGYSVSREKKERFSLILESASTNQTSMYLCASSYTGTTGELFFGEGSRLTVL.